The 31 T cell receptor beta chains presented below share a single source sample, sequenced in a study of blood T cell repertoires in COVID-19. Repertoires were generated with immunoSEQ multiplex PCR, while TCRdb's copy carries only in-frame clones and drops some. The profile covers around 100,000 clones, with approximately 80% appearing a single time and about 24% taken by the ten largest. Input material: peripheral blood. These TCRs come from a human donor in a cohort sampled during active COVID-19.

The chain employs TRBV5-1 and TRBJ1-1; perhaps TRBD1 as D (6 bases). Trimming shortened V by 0 bases and J by 1 base, and 13 bases separated the two germline ends. The germline gives CDR1 SGHRS, CDR2 YFSETQ. The CDR3 is 16 amino acids. CDR3 nucleotides: TGCGCCAGCAGCTTGGCTTCACCCAGGGGGAACACTGAAGCTTTCTTT. Translating gives CASSLASPRGNTEAFF.

The CDR3 DNA follows: TGTGCCAGCAGTGAGTACACGGAGCGAAATGAAAAACTGTTTTTT. Protein product: CASSEYTERNEKLFF. The chain carries TRBV6-1 and TRBJ1-4; D ambiguous. Germline lookup yields CDR1 MNHNS and CDR2 SASEGT. The CDR3 has 15 amino acids. V was clipped by 3 bases and J by 5 bases, with 13 bases between them.

The rearrangement links TRBV24-1 to TRBJ2-2; 9 nucleotides agree with TRBD2. The CDR3 consists of 13 residues. The junction had 4 bases not matched to a gene; V was cut back by 9 bases and J by 6 bases. In germline, CDR1 is KGHDR, CDR2 SFDVKD. CDR3 sequence (DNA): TGTGCCACCCAAGCTAGCGGGGCCGGGGAGCTGTTTTTT. Translated, it gives CATQASGAGELFF.

This clone has more than one count but fewer than ten. The V and J genes are TRBV6-1 and TRBJ2-2; D is ambiguous. Trimming pared 1 base from V and 5 bases from J, leaving 8 bases between. This CDR3 comprises 14 residues. Germline loops: CDR1 MNHNS, CDR2 SASEGT. CDR3 in DNA: TGTGCCAGCAGTGAAGTAGTCGGTACCGGGGAGCTGTTTTTT. Translated, it gives CASSEVVGTGELFF.

The rearrangement joins TRBV5-6 to TRBJ1-3, with D tentatively TRBD1 (5 bases). This CDR3 comprises 17 residues. Per the germline V gene, CDR1 is SGHDT and CDR2 is YYEEEE. The ends were cut back, 0 bases at V and 0 bases at J, with 13 bases in the middle. CDR3 region: CASSLAGGDHSGNTIYF. The CDR3 region has the DNA TGTGCCAGCAGCTTGGCTGGGGGGGACCACTCTGGAAACACCATATATTTT.

There are a few counts of this clone. The chain joins TRBV5-1 to TRBJ2-1, with TRBD2 matching over 7 bases. The CDR3 is made up of 16 amino acids. Looked up from germline, CDR1 is SGHRS and CDR2 is YFSETQ. J lost 0 bases, V lost 4 bases, and 7 bases had no gene match. The CDR3 DNA follows: TGCGCCAGCAGCCGAGGAGGCGGGAGCTCCTACAATGAGCAGTTCTTC. This sequence encodes CASSRGGGSSYNEQFF.

The genes are TRBV7-9 and TRBJ1-3; D is ambiguous. The CDR3 consists of 12 residues. Germline V lookup: CDR1 SEHNR, CDR2 FQNEAQ (reference sequence). V was cut by 10 bases and J by 0 bases, with 7 bases left in between. The CDR3 nucleotides read TGTGCCACCTTGAGCTCTGGAAACACCATATATTTT. This codes for CATLSSGNTIYF.

The rearrangement joins TRBV15 to TRBJ2-5; 7 bases are a match to TRBD1. Germline V gene sequence: CDR1 LNHNV, CDR2 YYDKDF (reference sequence). The CDR3 covers 13 residues. With V trimmed by 5 bases and J by 4 bases, 4 bases remained unmatched. The CDR3 DNA is TGTGCCACCAGCTTAGACAGGGTAGAGACCCAGTACTTC. Its translation: CATSLDRVETQYF.

In nucleotides, the CDR3 is TGTGCCAGCAGCTTAGGGGGACAGATAGCCAAAAACATTCAGTACTTC. Translating gives CASSLGGQIAKNIQYF. This rearrangement joins TRBV7-2 to TRBJ2-4; 7 positions agree with TRBD1. The CDR3 spans 16 residues. After removal of 1 base from V and 0 bases from J, the junction contained 3 bases not matched to a gene. Germline CDR1 is SGHTA and CDR2 is FQGNSA. The complete variable domain, with remaining parts taken from reference TRBV7-2 and TRBJ2-4, reads GAGVSQSPSNKVTEKGKDVELRCDPISGHTALYWYRQSLGQGLEFLIYFQGNSAPDKSGLPSDRFSAERTGGSVSTLTIQRTQQEDSAVYLCASSLGGQIAKNIQYFGAGTRLSVL.

This chain's CDR3 is CASSPWGDGNEKLFF. The CDR3 DNA reads as TGTGCCAGCAGTCCGTGGGGGGACGGCAATGAAAAACTGTTTTTT. The chain is built from TRBV28 and TRBJ1-4; D perhaps matches TRBD1 (5 bases). Trimming took off 5 bases at V and 5 bases at J, with 15 bases between the two ends. CDR1 MDHEN and CDR2 SYDVKM come from the germline V gene. There are 15 residues in the CDR3.

The chain combines TRBV20-1 with TRBJ2-2; no clear D gene. The CDR3 is 15 residues long. From germline, CDR1 is DFQATT and CDR2 SNEGSKA (reference sequence). V was cut by 3 bases and J by 5 bases, with 16 bases left in between. The CDR3 nucleotides are TGCAGTGCTAGTAGAGAACCGGGTAATACCGGGGAGCTGTTTTTT. Its protein is CSASREPGNTGELFF.

The rearrangement links TRBV6-5 to TRBJ1-3; 7 bases line up with TRBD1. Germline V lookup: CDR1 MNHEY, CDR2 SVGAGI. The CDR3 length is 14 residues. With 5 bases clipped from V and 3 bases from J, the junction kept 4 bases outside the gene matches. CDR3 nucleotide sequence: TGTGCCAGCAGTCCCCGGGACAGTGGAAACACCATATATTTT. Its protein is CASSPRDSGNTIYF.

The V gene is TRBV7-9, the J gene TRBJ1-2; 10 bases agree with TRBD1. The germline CDR1 and CDR2 sequences are SEHNR and FQNEAQ (reference sequence). Losses at the gene ends were 1 base for V and 12 bases for J; bases not matched to a gene: 2. CDR3 size: 12 residues. CDR3 bases: TGTGCCAGCAGCTTAGGGGACAGGGGCGACACCTTC. This gives the protein CASSLGDRGDTF.

The rearrangement links TRBV6-2 or TRBV6-3 to TRBJ1-5; no firm D call. The CDR3 sequence is 16 residues long. V dropped 6 bases and J dropped 0 bases, with 15 bases sitting between them. Germline loops: CDR1 MNHEY, CDR2 SVGEGT. CDR3 in amino acids: CASSVASGRSNQPQHF. The CDR3 DNA is TGTGCCAGCAGCGTAGCCTCCGGCCGTAGCAATCAGCCCCAGCATTTT.

This sequence joins TRBV18 and TRBJ1-4; the match to TRBD1 covers 9 bases. Germline lookup yields CDR1 KGHSH and CDR2 LQKENI. This CDR3 comprises 15 residues. The J segment lost 8 bases and the V segment lost 5 bases, leaving 9 bases of the junction unmatched. The CDR3 sequence: CASSNGQGLREKLFF. The CDR3 bases are TGTGCCAGCTCAAACGGACAGGGGCTGAGAGAAAAACTGTTTTTT.

This chain links TRBV5-1 with TRBJ2-5; D is perhaps TRBD1 (5 bases). The CDR3 sequence is 14 residues long. Germline V gives CDR1 SGHRS, CDR2 YFSETQ. V lost 0 bases and J 1 base, leaving 7 bases between the germline ends. Written as DNA, the CDR3 is TGCGCCAGCAGCTTGGGGACACGCCAAGAGACCCAGTACTTC. Amino acid sequence: CASSLGTRQETQYF.

The J gene is TRBJ2-7, the V gene TRBV6-5, with a tentative D call TRBD1 (6 bases). The CDR3 has 14 amino acids. The V gene lost 5 bases and the J gene lost 1 base, with 12 bases spanning the gap. Germline lookup yields CDR1 MNHEY and CDR2 SVGAGI. The DNA for the CDR3 is TGTGCCAGCAGTCGGTACAGGGATTCCTACGAGCAGTACTTC. Protein: CASSRYRDSYEQYF.

The chain links TRBV2 to TRBJ1-2; 10 bases map to TRBD1. Germline V CDR1 and CDR2: SNHLY, FYNNEI. After removal of 1 base from V and 3 bases from J, the junction contained 5 bases not matched to a gene. The CDR3 has 16 residues. This CDR3 is CASSEEKGQGDYGYTF. The CDR3 DNA reads as TGTGCCAGCAGTGAAGAGAAAGGACAGGGGGACTATGGCTACACCTTC.

The CDR3 DNA reads TGTGCCAGCAGCTTAGGTCTAGCGGGGGTCAATGAGCAGTTCTTC. Protein sequence: CASSLGLAGVNEQFF. V gene TRBV11-2 combines with J gene TRBJ2-1; 10 positions agree with TRBD2. The V gene's germline CDR1 is SGHAT and CDR2 FQNNGV. The CDR3 runs 15 residues. The V segment lost 1 base and the J segment 6 bases; nucleotides outside the gene matches: 3.

J is TRBJ1-1 and V is TRBV3-1 (or the pseudogene TRBV3-2), with a possible D match to TRBD1 (6 bases). CDR1 and CDR2 (germline): LGHDT, YNNKEL (reference sequence). V dropped 2 bases and J dropped 1 base, with 14 bases sitting between them. This CDR3 region has 16 residues. The CDR3 is CASSQSKGRGNTEAFF. The CDR3 region has the DNA TGTGCCAGCAGCCAAAGCAAGGGCAGGGGGAACACTGAAGCTTTCTTT.

The CDR3 DNA reads TGCAGCGGGGGACAGGGGGGCAATCAGCCCCAGCATTTT. Translation: CSGGQGGNQPQHF. This chain joins TRBV29-1 and TRBJ1-5; 11 nucleotides match TRBD1. The V and J ends lost 7 bases and 2 bases, in that order; junction bases with no gene match: 1. The CDR3 length is 13 residues. The germline gives CDR1 SQVTM, CDR2 ANQGSEA.

The J gene is TRBJ1-6, the V gene TRBV12-3 or TRBV12-4, with D unresolved. The V end lost 7 bases, the J end lost 10 bases, and 11 bases lay between the germline ends. The CDR3 has 12 residues. Here the CDR3 DNA reads TGTGCCAGCACTAGAAGGCCCTCACCCCTCCACTTT. This codes for CASTRRPSPLHF.

The V gene is TRBV9, the J gene TRBJ2-7; 9 bases line up with TRBD2. The CDR3 is 14 amino acids. CDR1 and CDR2 from the germline V gene are SGDLS and YYNGEE. The trim removed 4 bases at V and 7 bases at J, leaving 9 bases unmatched. CDR3 DNA: TGTGCCAGCAGCATCATAGCGGGAGTTGGGGAGCAGTACTTC. Translated, it gives CASSIIAGVGEQYF.

The chain couples TRBV28 to TRBJ2-7, with D possibly TRBD1 on 6 matching bases. The CDR3 loop spans 15 amino acids. Trimming shortened V by 4 bases and J by 0 bases, and 13 bases separated the two germline ends. Per the germline V gene, CDR1 is MDHEN and CDR2 is SYDVKM. The chain's CDR3 is CASSSSLQGSYEQYF. DNA for the CDR3: TGTGCCAGCAGTTCCAGCCTACAGGGCTCCTACGAGCAGTACTTC.

The CDR3 spells CASSLDIAAPNTEAFF. CDR3 DNA: TGTGCCAGCAGCTTAGATATAGCAGCTCCGAACACTGAAGCTTTCTTT. The chain uses TRBV11-2 and TRBJ1-1; D gene uncertain. Trimming removed 0 bases from V and 1 base from J, with 12 bases in between. In germline, CDR1 is SGHAT, CDR2 FQNNGV. This CDR3 is built from 16 residues. Filled out from reference TRBV11-2 and TRBJ1-1, the complete variable domain reads EAGVAQSPRYKIIEKRQSVAFWCNPISGHATLYWYQQILGQGPKLLIQFQNNGVVDDSQLPKDRFSAERLKGVDSTLKIQPAKLEDSAVYLCASSLDIAAPNTEAFFGQGTRLTVV.

The gene calls are TRBV15 and TRBJ1-1; D may be TRBD1 (5 bases). The CDR3 runs 15 residues. V gave up 3 bases and J gave up 4 bases, with 15 bases separating them. Germline loops: CDR1 LNHNV, CDR2 YYDKDF (reference sequence). The CDR3 spells CATSSRWGGSTEAFF. CDR3 in DNA: TGTGCCACCAGCAGTCGCTGGGGGGGTAGCACTGAAGCTTTCTTT.

CDR3 coding DNA: TGTGCCAGCAGTGAATCCCCGGGACAGGGGGCGGCCCATGAGCAGTTCTTC. Protein product: CASSESPGQGAAHEQFF. V gene TRBV25-1 combines with J gene TRBJ2-1, with 12 bases identical to TRBD1. V shed 1 base, J shed 8 bases, and the junction held 9 bases outside the gene matches. Germline CDR1 MGHDK, CDR2 SYGVNS. This CDR3 region has 17 residues.

The V call is TRBV3-1 (or the pseudogene TRBV3-2), the J call TRBJ2-5; 10 nucleotides agree with TRBD2. CDR3 size: 14 residues. The germline V gene encodes CDR1 LGHDT and CDR2 YNNKEL (reference sequence). Unmatched junction bases numbered 0, after V lost 1 base and J lost 4 bases. CDR3 amino acids: CASSQVAGGETQYF. For the CDR3, the DNA is TGTGCCAGCAGCCAAGTAGCGGGAGGAGAGACCCAGTACTTC.

The rearrangement links TRBV18 to TRBJ2-5; possibly TRBD2 for D (5 bases). The CDR3 totals 15 residues. Looked up from germline, CDR1 is KGHSH and CDR2 is LQKENI. Trimming left V 0 bases short and J 4 bases short, with 12 bases between. The CDR3 here is CASSPPNREGETQYF. CDR3 in DNA: TGTGCCAGCTCACCACCGAATCGGGAAGGAGAGACCCAGTACTTC.

V is TRBV5-1 and J is TRBJ2-3, with TRBD2 matching over 11 bases. Per the germline V gene, CDR1 is SGHRS and CDR2 is YFSETQ. The CDR3 contains 17 residues. With V trimmed by 0 bases and J by 2 bases, 5 bases remained unmatched. The CDR3 here is CASSLAPSGGITDTQYF. For the CDR3, the DNA is TGCGCCAGCAGCTTGGCTCCTAGCGGGGGGATCACAGATACGCAGTATTTT.

The rearrangement joins TRBV6-5 to TRBJ1-4; 7 positions agree with TRBD1. V was pared by 2 bases and J by 5 bases, with 2 bases of the junction left unmatched. Germline assignment: CDR1 MNHEY and CDR2 SVGAGI. This CDR3 has 14 residues. CDR3 in DNA: TGTGCCAGCAGTTACGAGACAGGGAATGAAAAACTGTTTTTT. Protein product: CASSYETGNEKLFF.